This TCR beta chain was obtained from a study of identical twins. This clonotype was found a few times. The antigen is not known. Findings and caveats of the study: Twin-shared out-of-frame alpha sequences were enriched for low generation probability.

J lost 11 bases, V lost 1 base, and 7 bases had no gene match. Germline V gene data show CDR1 as MNHEY and CDR2 as SMNVEV (reference sequence). This CDR3 region has 14 residues. In TCRdb, the 5' RACE reads were re-called with MiXCR into one record per CDR3 protein. The data contain approximately 1.8 million distinct CDR3 sequences, around 29% of them singletons. The rearrangement joins TRBV27 to TRBJ1-4; 7 bases are shared with TRBD1. The sample consisted of cord blood. The receptor comes from a newborn girl in good health. The CDR3 DNA reads as TGTGCCAGCAGTTTATATAGGGAGACAGGGAAACTGTTTTTT. The encoded protein is CASSLYRETGKLFF. Looking up the rest from reference TRBV27 and TRBJ1-4 gives the full variable domain: EAQVTQNPRYLITVTGKKLTVTCSQNMNHEYMSWYRQDPGLGLRQIYYSMNVEVTDKGDVPEGYKVSRKEKRNFPLILESPSPNQTSLYFCASSLYRETGKLFFGSGTQLSVL.